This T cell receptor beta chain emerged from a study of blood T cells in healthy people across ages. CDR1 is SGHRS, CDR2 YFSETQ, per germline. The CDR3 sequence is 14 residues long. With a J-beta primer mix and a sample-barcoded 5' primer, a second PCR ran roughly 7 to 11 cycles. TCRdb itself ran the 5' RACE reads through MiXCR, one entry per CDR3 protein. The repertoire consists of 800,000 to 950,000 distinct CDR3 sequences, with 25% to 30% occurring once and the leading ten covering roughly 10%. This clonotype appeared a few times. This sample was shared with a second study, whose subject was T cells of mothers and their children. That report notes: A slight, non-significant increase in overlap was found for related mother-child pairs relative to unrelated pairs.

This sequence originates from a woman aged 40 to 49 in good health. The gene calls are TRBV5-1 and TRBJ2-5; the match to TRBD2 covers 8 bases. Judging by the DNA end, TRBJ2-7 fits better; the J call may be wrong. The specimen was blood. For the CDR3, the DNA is TGCGCCAGCAGCCCGGGAGGGGGTCGGGACGAGCAGTACTTC. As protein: CASSPGGGRDEQYF.